The present entry profiles one T cell receptor (beta chain) with its context. The data stem from a study of OX40 agonist ivuxolimab in advanced cancers. Produced via immunoSEQ multiplex PCR; TCRdb's table is partial and in-frame only. The data show 91,000 or so clones, with less than 95% seen just once and about 0.18% held by the top ten. The sequence was collected from an adult with an advanced solid tumor such as melanoma, head and neck, liver or kidney cancer. Material: CD4+ or CD8+ T cells sorted from blood, obtained in a trial of the OX40 agonist ivuxolimab.

The CDR3 spells CASSQSGTRGFRSYEQYF. CDR3 DNA: TGTGCCAGCAGCCAATCGGGGACACGGGGGTTCCGGTCCTACGAGCAGTACTTC. The V call is TRBV4-2, the J call TRBJ2-7; D could derive from TRBD1 or TRBD2 (6 bases each). Trimming left V 2 bases short and J 1 base short, with 21 bases between. The CDR3 covers 18 residues. Germline CDR1 LGHNA, CDR2 YNFKEQ.